This passage covers 23 T cell receptor beta chains from one sample sequenced in a study of blood T cell repertoires in COVID-19. Data came from immunoSEQ multiplex PCR; TCRdb stores just in-frame clones and leaves some out. This table has 310,000 or so clones, about 87% appearing once. The sequenced sample was PBMCs or T cells enriched from blood (not recorded which). The receptors derive from a woman aged 18-29 years who had recovered from COVID-19.

The V call is TRBV10-3, the J call TRBJ1-4; 10 bases map to TRBD1. Germline assignment: CDR1 ENHRY and CDR2 SYGVKD. The CDR3 has 15 residues. V shed 3 bases, J shed 5 bases, and the junction held 3 bases outside the gene matches. The CDR3 here is CAISDGTGENEKLFF. The CDR3 DNA is TGTGCCATCAGTGACGGGACAGGGGAAAATGAAAAACTGTTTTTT.

This clone was seen more than once but under ten times. In nucleotides, the CDR3 is TGTGCCAGCAGCCAGGGGAATAGCGCCGGCACAGATACGCAGTATTTT. Its translation is CASSQGNSAGTDTQYF. The chain links TRBV3-1 (or the pseudogene TRBV3-2) to TRBJ2-3, with D perhaps TRBD2 (5 bases). Germline V lookup: CDR1 LGHDT, CDR2 YNNKEL (reference sequence). The CDR3 consists of 16 residues. Between the trimmed V and J ends, which lost 3 bases and 1 base, there was a span of 14 bases.

The chain links TRBV7-8 to TRBJ2-1; TRBD1 matches 8 bases. From germline, CDR1 is SGHVS and CDR2 FQNEAQ. V shed 4 bases and J 5 bases; nucleotides not matched to a gene: 7. The CDR3 is made up of 15 amino acids. CDR3: CASSYGTGPHNEQFF. The CDR3 DNA follows: TGTGCCAGCAGCTACGGGACAGGACCCCACAATGAGCAGTTCTTC.

With regard to this clone: Other DNA sequences in the same sample also yield this CDR3. Written as DNA, the CDR3 is TGTGCCAGCAGTTTGGGACAGGGATCCTACGAGCAGTACTTC. As protein: CASSLGQGSYEQYF. This chain joins TRBV6-5 and TRBJ2-7, with 9 positions matching TRBD1. The CDR3 runs 14 residues. V lost 4 bases, J lost 1 base, and 2 bases stayed unmatched. In germline, CDR1 is MNHEY, CDR2 SVGAGI.

The chain has TRBV24-1 and TRBJ2-6; TRBD2 is a possible D gene (6 bases). V shed 5 bases and J shed 0 bases, with 19 bases lying between them. Germline CDR1 is KGHDR and CDR2 is SFDVKD. The CDR3 has 19 residues. The chain's CDR3 is CATSAPSGTVGSGANVLTF. For the CDR3, the DNA is TGTGCCACCAGTGCCCCTTCGGGGACTGTCGGCTCTGGGGCCAACGTCCTGACTTTC.

The chain couples TRBV5-5 to TRBJ1-4; 7 bases are shared with TRBD1. The J segment lost 4 bases and the V segment lost 3 bases, leaving 3 bases of the junction unmatched. There are 14 residues in the CDR3. Germline V gene sequence: CDR1 SGHKS, CDR2 YYEKEE (reference sequence). CDR3 residues: CASSWQGGNEKLFF. Here the CDR3 DNA reads TGTGCCAGCAGCTGGCAGGGGGGTAATGAAAAACTGTTTTTT.

The chain joins TRBV5-4 to TRBJ1-1; D is possibly TRBD1 (5 bases). Between the trimmed V and J ends, which lost 0 bases and 5 bases, there was a span of 14 bases. The V gene's germline CDR1 is SGHNT and CDR2 YYREEE (reference sequence). This CDR3 region has 15 residues. Written as DNA, the CDR3 is TGTGCCAGCAGCTTGGCTCCCGCGGGGGGGACTGAAGCTTTCTTT. Its protein product is CASSLAPAGGTEAFF.

This clone appeared a single time. The chain is built from TRBV11-2 and TRBJ2-1, with 8 positions matching TRBD1. Germline values: CDR1 SGHAT, CDR2 FQNNGV. This CDR3 is 15 amino acids long. J lost 2 bases, V lost 5 bases, and 5 bases had no gene match. This CDR3 reads CASSPGTGAYNEQFF. The CDR3 nucleotides read TGTGCCAGCAGCCCCGGGACAGGAGCCTACAATGAGCAGTTCTTC.

This clone was recorded a few times. The gene calls are TRBV4-3 and TRBJ2-3; 10 positions match TRBD2. Trimming cost V 4 bases and J 1 base; bases outside gene matches: 8. This CDR3 has 17 residues. Germline V gene sequence: CDR1 LGHNA, CDR2 YSLEER. CDR3 nucleotides: TGCGCCAGCAGCCTCGGGGTAGCGGGGGGTGGCACAGATACGCAGTATTTT. Translation: CASSLGVAGGGTDTQYF.

The rearrangement joins TRBV28 to TRBJ2-2, with 7 bases fitting TRBD2. V lost 1 base, J lost 2 bases, and 13 bases stayed unmatched. From germline, CDR1 is MDHEN and CDR2 SYDVKM. This CDR3 has 19 amino acids. CDR3 DNA: TGTGCCAGCAGTTTATTCGGGAGGATGGGGCAGACAAACACCGGGGAGCTGTTTTTT. It yields the protein CASSLFGRMGQTNTGELFF.

The chain has TRBV24-1 and TRBJ2-5; D is possibly TRBD2 (5 bases). Trimming removed 12 bases from V and 13 bases from J, with 14 bases in between. Germline CDR1 is KGHDR and CDR2 is SFDVKD. This CDR3 comprises 9 residues. The CDR3 DNA is TGTGCCCCTAGGGAGATGCGGTACTTC. It yields the protein CAPREMRYF.

The chain is built from TRBV7-3 and TRBJ1-3; D is undetermined. CDR3 size: 15 residues. Germline lookup yields CDR1 SGHTA and CDR2 FQGTGA. V lost 5 bases to trimming and J lost 0 bases, with 11 bases between them. The CDR3 coding sequence is TGTGCCAGCAGCCGGGGAAAGGGCTCTGGAAACACCATATATTTT. Translated, it gives CASSRGKGSGNTIYF.

The gene calls are TRBV7-2 and TRBJ1-2, with D hard to call. Trimming left V 1 base short and J 4 bases short, with 10 bases between. The CDR3 length is 14 residues. Germline assignment: CDR1 SGHTA and CDR2 FQGNSA. For the CDR3, the DNA is TGTGCCAGCAGCTTAGTCGGGGTCGGCTATGGCTACACCTTC. It encodes CASSLVGVGYGYTF.

The rearrangement links TRBV28 to TRBJ2-1; 8 bases align to TRBD2. Germline CDR1 reads MDHEN; CDR2 reads SYDVKM. The J segment lost 3 bases and the V segment lost 5 bases, leaving 9 bases of the junction unmatched. CDR3 length: 16 amino acids. CDR3 coding DNA: TGTGCCAGCAGTCCACTTACTAGCGGCTACTACAATGAGCAGTTCTTC. Translating gives CASSPLTSGYYNEQFF.

The genes are TRBV6-5 and TRBJ2-5, with D possibly being TRBD2 (5 bases). The germline CDR1 and CDR2 sequences are MNHEY and SVGAGI. Trimming left V 4 bases short and J 3 bases short, with 15 bases between. The CDR3 spans 15 residues. CDR3 sequence reads: CASSSFRYGEETQYF. CDR3 coding DNA: TGTGCCAGCAGTTCCTTCCGGTACGGGGAAGAGACCCAGTACTTC.

The chain recombines TRBV5-3 with TRBJ2-5; 8 nucleotides match TRBD1. TRBV5-3 qualifies as an ORF whose function is uncertain. This CDR3 comprises 15 residues. Unmatched junction bases numbered 8, after V lost 4 bases and J lost 3 bases. The CDR3 loop is CARSALRQGKETQYF. Here the CDR3 DNA reads TGTGCCAGAAGCGCCCTACGACAGGGGAAAGAGACCCAGTACTTC.

The CDR3 reads CASSIPVAGNESPLHF. CDR3 coding DNA: TGTGCCAGCAGCATACCCGTGGCAGGGAACGAATCACCCCTCCACTTT. V usage is TRBV7-9 and J usage is TRBJ1-6; the D gene is possibly TRBD1 (5 bases). Between the trimmed V and J ends, which lost 5 bases and 10 bases, there was a span of 21 bases. This CDR3 region has 16 residues. Germline V gene data show CDR1 as SEHNR and CDR2 as FQNEAQ (reference sequence).

This chain uses TRBV9 with TRBJ1-1; no clear D gene. Germline-derived CDR1 and CDR2 are SGDLS and YYNGEE. Deletions cut 5 bases from V and 0 bases from J, with 8 bases between. CDR3 size: 13 residues. The CDR3 coding sequence is TGTGCCAGCAGTAATACAGTGAACACTGAAGCTTTCTTT. Translation gives CASSNTVNTEAFF.

The rearrangement uses TRBV15 and TRBJ1-3; D remains ambiguous. The V end was cut by 0 bases, the J end by 7 bases, with 13 bases between. CDR3 size: 15 residues. CDR1 and CDR2 from the germline V gene are LNHNV and YYDKDF (reference sequence). The CDR3 sequence: CATSRDGLGANTIYF. Here the CDR3 DNA reads TGTGCCACCAGCAGAGACGGTTTAGGAGCGAACACCATATATTTT.

This rearrangement joins TRBV6-2 or TRBV6-3 to TRBJ2-7; 10 bases line up with TRBD1. There are 14 residues in the CDR3. V was pared by 4 bases and J by 2 bases, with 2 bases of the junction left unmatched. Germline CDR1 MNHEY, CDR2 SVGEGT. For the CDR3, the DNA is TGTGCCAGCAGTTCCGACAGGGGGCCCTACGAGCAGTACTTC. Translated, it gives CASSSDRGPYEQYF.

The CDR3 here is CATARGASGSNEQFF. Written as DNA, the CDR3 is TGTGCCACCGCCCGGGGCGCTAGCGGGTCCAATGAGCAGTTCTTC. This rearrangement joins TRBV6-5 to TRBJ2-1; 8 nucleotides line up with TRBD2. Germline V CDR1 and CDR2: MNHEY, SVGAGI. Trimming cost V 10 bases and J 6 bases; bases outside gene matches: 14. The CDR3 has 15 residues.

The CDR3 DNA follows: TGTGCCAGCAGCTTATTGGGTTCGGGGGGCACAGATACGCAGTATTTT. Translation gives CASSLLGSGGTDTQYF. This rearrangement joins TRBV11-1 to TRBJ2-3; possibly TRBD2 for D (6 bases). The CDR3 loop spans 16 amino acids. Germline V gives CDR1 SGHAT, CDR2 FQDESV (reference sequence). The V end lost 2 bases, the J end lost 1 base, and 13 bases lay between the germline ends.

The chain recombines TRBV7-9 with TRBJ1-2, with D possibly being TRBD1 (5 bases). V lost 1 base and J 4 bases, leaving 10 bases between the germline ends. This CDR3 is built from 14 residues. CDR1 and CDR2 (germline): SEHNR, FQNEAQ (reference sequence). The CDR3 coding sequence is TGTGCCAGCAGCTTAGGGACATCTGCCTATGGCTACACCTTC. Translation gives CASSLGTSAYGYTF.